The T cell receptor (beta chain) described here comes from a study of T cell repertoires in cytomegalovirus infection. Overall study results and limits: The cumulative frequency of public TCR beta families identified carriers of CMV plus the relevant HLA.

This clonotype was recorded a few times. Its antigen is unknown. TCRdb analysed the reads with MiXCR anew, one entry per CDR3 protein. The sample lists about 52,000 distinct CDR3 sequences, roughly 21% occurring once. CDR1 and CDR2 from the germline V gene are MNHEY and SMNVEV (reference sequence). Germline trimming cut 2 bases from V and 1 base from J; bases unmatched to any gene: 0. The CDR3 spans 15 residues. This chain joins TRBV27 and TRBJ1-1, with 11 bases matching TRBD1. The TCR was taken from a human donor in good health (CMV status not recorded). Some clones in this sample may be carry-over from other donors' samples. The source was CD8+ T cells from cultured PBMCs, collected from culture after CMV antigen stimulation. Here the CDR3 DNA reads TGTGCCAGCAGTTTAGGACAGGGGGCGAACACTGAAGCTTTCTTT. Its protein is CASSLGQGANTEAFF.